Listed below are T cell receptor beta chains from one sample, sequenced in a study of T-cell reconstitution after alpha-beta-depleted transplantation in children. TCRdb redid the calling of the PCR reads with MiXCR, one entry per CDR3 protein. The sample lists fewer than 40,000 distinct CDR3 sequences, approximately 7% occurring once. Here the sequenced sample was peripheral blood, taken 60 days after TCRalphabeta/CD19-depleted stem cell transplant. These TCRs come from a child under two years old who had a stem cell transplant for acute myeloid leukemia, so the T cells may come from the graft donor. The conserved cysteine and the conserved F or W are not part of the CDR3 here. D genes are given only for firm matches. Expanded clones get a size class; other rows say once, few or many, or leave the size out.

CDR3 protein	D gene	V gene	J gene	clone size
SAGLEQGLRGTQY	.	TRBV20-1	TRBJ2-3	.
ASSTGMYEQY	.	TRBV5-1	TRBJ2-7	many
SVVPRVAGQETQY	TRBD2	TRBV29-1	TRBJ2-5	many
ASSEEGQGLNQPQH	TRBD1	TRBV2	TRBJ1-5	many
ASGGGLAAAYEQY	TRBD2	TRBV6-5	TRBJ2-7	many
ASSPYSGTREETQY	.	TRBV7-9	TRBJ2-5	many
ASSLENSPLH	.	TRBV7-6	TRBJ1-6	many
ASSVGLAGGRPGELF	TRBD2	TRBV9	TRBJ2-2	many
ASSYDLFTEAF	.	TRBV6-5	TRBJ1-1	many
ASSLGTGPWEQY	TRBD1	TRBV4-3	TRBJ2-7	few
ATSSPDRPYGYT	TRBD1	TRBV15	TRBJ1-2	many